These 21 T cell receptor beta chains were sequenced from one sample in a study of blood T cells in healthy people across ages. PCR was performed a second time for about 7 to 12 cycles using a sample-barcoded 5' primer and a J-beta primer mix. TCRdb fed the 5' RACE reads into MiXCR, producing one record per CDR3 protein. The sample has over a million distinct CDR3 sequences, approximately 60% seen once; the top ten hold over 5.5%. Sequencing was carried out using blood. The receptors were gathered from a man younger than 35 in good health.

CDR3: CASEDGASSTGGDEQYF. DNA for the CDR3: TGTGCCAGCGAAGACGGAGCTTCTTCGACAGGGGGTGATGAGCAGTACTTC. The V and J genes are TRBV13 and TRBJ2-7, with TRBD1 matching 9 bases. Looked up from germline, CDR1 is PRHDT and CDR2 is FYEKMQ (reference sequence). The CDR3 has 17 residues. Unmatched junction bases numbered 21, after V lost 8 bases and J lost 7 bases.

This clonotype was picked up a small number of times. CDR3 protein: CASRGDWDYEQYF. The DNA of the CDR3 is TGTGCCAGCCGTGGAGATTGGGACTACGAGCAGTACTTC. This sequence joins TRBV21-1 and TRBJ2-7. TRBV21-1 constitutes a pseudogene. CDR3 size: 13 residues.

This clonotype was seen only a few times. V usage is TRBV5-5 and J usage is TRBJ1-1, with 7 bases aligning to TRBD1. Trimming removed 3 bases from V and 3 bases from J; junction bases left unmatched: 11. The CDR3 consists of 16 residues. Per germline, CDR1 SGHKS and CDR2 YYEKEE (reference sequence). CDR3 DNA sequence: TGTGCCAGCAGCTCAGATAGGGACAGTCTATACACTGAAGCTTTCTTT. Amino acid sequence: CASSSDRDSLYTEAFF.

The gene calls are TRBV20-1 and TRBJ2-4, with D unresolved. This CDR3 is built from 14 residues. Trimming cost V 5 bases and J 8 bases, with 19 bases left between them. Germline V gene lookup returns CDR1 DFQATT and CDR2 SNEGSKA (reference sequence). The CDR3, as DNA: TGCAGTGCTCCAGCACCCTATTCTGGAGACATTCAGTACTTC. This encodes CSAPAPYSGDIQYF.

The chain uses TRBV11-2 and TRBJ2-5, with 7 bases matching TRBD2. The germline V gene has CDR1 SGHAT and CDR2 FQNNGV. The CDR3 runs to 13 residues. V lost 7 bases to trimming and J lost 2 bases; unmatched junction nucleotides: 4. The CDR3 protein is CASTERGQETQYF. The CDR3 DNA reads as TGTGCCAGCACAGAGCGGGGACAAGAGACCCAGTACTTC.

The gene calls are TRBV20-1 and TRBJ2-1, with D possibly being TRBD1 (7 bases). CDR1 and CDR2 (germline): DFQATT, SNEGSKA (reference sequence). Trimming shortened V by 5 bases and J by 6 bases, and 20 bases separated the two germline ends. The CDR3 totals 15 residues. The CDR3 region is CSAVRVEGAPNEQFF. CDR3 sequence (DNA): TGCAGTGCTGTACGTGTGGAGGGGGCTCCCAATGAGCAGTTCTTC.

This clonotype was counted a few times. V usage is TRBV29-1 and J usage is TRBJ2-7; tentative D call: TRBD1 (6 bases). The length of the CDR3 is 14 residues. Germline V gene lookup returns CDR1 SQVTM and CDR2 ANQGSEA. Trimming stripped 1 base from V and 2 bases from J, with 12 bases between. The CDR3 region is CSVEGAGETYEQYF. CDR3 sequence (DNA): TGCAGCGTTGAAGGGGCAGGGGAGACCTACGAGCAGTACTTC.

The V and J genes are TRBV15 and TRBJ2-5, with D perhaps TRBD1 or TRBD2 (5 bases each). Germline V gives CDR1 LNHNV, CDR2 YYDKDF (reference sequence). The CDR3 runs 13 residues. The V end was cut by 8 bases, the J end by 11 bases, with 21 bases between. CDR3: CATRPGPNNEQYF. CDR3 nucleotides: TGTGCCACCCGCCCGGGACCCAACAATGAGCAGTACTTC.

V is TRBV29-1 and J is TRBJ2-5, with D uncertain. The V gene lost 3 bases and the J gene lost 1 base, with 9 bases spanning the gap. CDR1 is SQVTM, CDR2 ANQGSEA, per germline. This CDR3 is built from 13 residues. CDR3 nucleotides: TGCAGCGTTGACCCCACAGTCCAAGAGACCCAGTACTTC. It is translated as CSVDPTVQETQYF.

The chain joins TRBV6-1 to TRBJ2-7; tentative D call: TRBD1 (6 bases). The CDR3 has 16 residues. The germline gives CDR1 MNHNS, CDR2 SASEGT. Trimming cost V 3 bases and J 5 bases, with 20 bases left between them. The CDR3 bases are TGTGCCAGCAGTGATCCCGAGACAGGCGCAAAGGACGAGCAGTACTTC. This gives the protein CASSDPETGAKDEQYF.

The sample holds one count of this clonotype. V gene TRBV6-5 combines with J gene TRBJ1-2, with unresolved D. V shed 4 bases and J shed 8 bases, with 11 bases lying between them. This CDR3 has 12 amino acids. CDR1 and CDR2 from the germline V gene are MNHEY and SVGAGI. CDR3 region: CASSSLSWGYTF. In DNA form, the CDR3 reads TGTGCCAGCAGTTCCCTGAGTTGGGGCTACACCTTC.

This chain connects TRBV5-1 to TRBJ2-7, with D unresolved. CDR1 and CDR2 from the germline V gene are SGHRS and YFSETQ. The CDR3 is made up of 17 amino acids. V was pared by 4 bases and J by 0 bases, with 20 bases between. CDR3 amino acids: CASSLTTRLLSSYEQYF. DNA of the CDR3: TGCGCCAGCAGCCTCACTACAAGGTTACTAAGCTCCTACGAGCAGTACTTC.

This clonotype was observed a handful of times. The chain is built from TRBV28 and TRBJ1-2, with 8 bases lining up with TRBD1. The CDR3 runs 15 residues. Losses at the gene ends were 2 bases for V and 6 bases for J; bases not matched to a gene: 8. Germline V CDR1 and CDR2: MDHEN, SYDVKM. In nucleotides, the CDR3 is TGTGCCAGCAGTTTACCCCTTCAGGGGGCGGATGGCTACACCTTC. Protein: CASSLPLQGADGYTF.

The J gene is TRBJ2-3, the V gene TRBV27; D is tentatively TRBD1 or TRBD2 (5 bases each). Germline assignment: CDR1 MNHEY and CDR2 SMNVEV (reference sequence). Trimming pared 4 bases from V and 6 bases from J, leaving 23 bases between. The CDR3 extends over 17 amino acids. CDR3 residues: CASSSDFLLGHMDTQYF. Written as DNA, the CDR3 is TGTGCCAGCAGTTCGGACTTTCTGCTGGGGCACATGGATACGCAGTATTTT.

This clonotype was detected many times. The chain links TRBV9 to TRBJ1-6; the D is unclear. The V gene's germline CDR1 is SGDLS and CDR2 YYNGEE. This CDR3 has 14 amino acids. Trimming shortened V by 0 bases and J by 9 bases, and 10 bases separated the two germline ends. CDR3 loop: CASSVAVEGSPLHF. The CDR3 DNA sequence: TGTGCCAGCAGCGTAGCGGTAGAAGGTTCACCCCTCCACTTT.

The CDR3 DNA reads TGTGCCAGCAGCTATGCACGGAATCAGCCCCAGCATTTT. It yields the protein CASSYARNQPQHF. The chain links TRBV7-2 to TRBJ1-5; D remains unclear. The CDR3 sequence is 13 residues long. V was trimmed by 4 bases and J by 4 bases, leaving 8 bases between them. CDR1 and CDR2 from the germline V gene are SGHTA and FQGNSA.

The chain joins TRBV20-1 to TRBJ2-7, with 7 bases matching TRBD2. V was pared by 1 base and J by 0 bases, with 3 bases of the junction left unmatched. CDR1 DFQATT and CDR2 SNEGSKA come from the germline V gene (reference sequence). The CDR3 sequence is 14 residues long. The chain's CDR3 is CSARAGGFSYEQYF. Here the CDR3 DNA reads TGCAGTGCTAGAGCGGGAGGCTTCTCCTACGAGCAGTACTTC.

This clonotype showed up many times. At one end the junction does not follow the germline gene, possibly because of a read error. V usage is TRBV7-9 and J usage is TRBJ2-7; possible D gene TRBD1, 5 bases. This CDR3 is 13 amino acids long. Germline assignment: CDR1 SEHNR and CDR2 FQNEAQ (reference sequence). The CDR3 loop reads CASSSDRTYEQYF. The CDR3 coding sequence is TGCGCCAGCAGCTCAGACAGAACCTACGAGCAGTACTTC.

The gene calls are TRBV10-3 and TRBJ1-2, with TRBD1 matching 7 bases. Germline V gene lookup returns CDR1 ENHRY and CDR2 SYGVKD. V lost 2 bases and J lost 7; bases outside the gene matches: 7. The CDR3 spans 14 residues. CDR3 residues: CAISERPGGPGYTF. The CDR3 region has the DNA TGTGCCATCAGTGAGCGGCCAGGGGGACCTGGCTACACCTTC.

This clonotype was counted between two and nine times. The CDR3 loop is CSGGTLLQETQYF. CDR3 in DNA: TGCAGCGGGGGAACGCTCCTCCAAGAGACCCAGTACTTC. The chain carries TRBV29-1 and TRBJ2-5; no clear D gene. V was cut by 7 bases and J by 1 base, with 13 bases left in between. The CDR3 contains 13 residues. CDR1 is SQVTM, CDR2 ANQGSEA, per germline.

Here the CDR3 reads CASSVQGGLEPQHF. Here the CDR3 DNA reads TGTGCCAGCAGTGTACAGGGTGGCCTTGAGCCCCAGCATTTT. The rearrangement uses TRBV12-3 or TRBV12-4 and TRBJ1-5; D is possibly TRBD1 (6 bases). V shed 5 bases and J shed 8 bases, with 16 bases lying between them. The CDR3 is 14 residues long.